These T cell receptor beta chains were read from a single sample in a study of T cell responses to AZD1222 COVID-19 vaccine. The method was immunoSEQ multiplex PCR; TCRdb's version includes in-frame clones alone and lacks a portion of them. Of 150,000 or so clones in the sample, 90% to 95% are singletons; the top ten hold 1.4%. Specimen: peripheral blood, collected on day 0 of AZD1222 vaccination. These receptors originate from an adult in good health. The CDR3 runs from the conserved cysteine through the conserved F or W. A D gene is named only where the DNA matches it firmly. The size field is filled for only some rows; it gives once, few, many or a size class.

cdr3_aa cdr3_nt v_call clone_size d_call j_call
CASTSKGGANEQFF TGTGCCAGCACCTCGAAAGGGGGGGCGAATGAGCAGTTCTTC TRBV6-5 . . TRBJ2-1
CASSLAVGDEQYF TGTGCCAGCAGCTTAGCGGTCGGTGACGAGCAGTACTTC TRBV7-6 . . TRBJ2-7
CASSLVGATEAFF TGTGCCAGCAGTTTGGTGGGGGCAACTGAAGCTTTCTTT TRBV28 . . TRBJ1-1
CAIRRTAFYGYTF TGTGCCATTAGGCGGACAGCCTTCTATGGCTACACCTTC TRBV6-5 . . TRBJ1-2
CSAKTTYEQYF TGCAGTGCTAAAACCACCTACGAGCAGTACTTC TRBV20-1 . . TRBJ2-7
CAWSADRLVTGNTIYF TGTGCCTGGAGTGCGGACAGGTTGGTGACTGGAAACACCATATATTTT TRBV30 . TRBD1 TRBJ1-3
CASSQESGWPGYTF TGCGCCAGCAGCCAAGAGTCGGGGTGGCCTGGCTACACCTTC TRBV4-1 once . TRBJ1-2
CSVAPTTVNTQYF TGCAGCGTTGCTCCCACGACGGTAAATACGCAGTATTTT TRBV29-1 . . TRBJ2-3
CASSFGQSYEQYF TGTGCCAGCAGCTTTGGACAGAGCTACGAGCAGTACTTC TRBV5-8 . . TRBJ2-7
CASSYYTEAFF TGTGCCAGCAGTTATTACACTGAAGCTTTCTTT TRBV6-5 . . TRBJ1-1
CASSQDPPPNTEAFF TGCGCCAGCAGCCAAGATCCGCCACCGAACACTGAAGCTTTCTTT TRBV4-3 . . TRBJ1-1
CASSTPDSYSNQPQHF TGTGCCAGTAGTACCCCGGATAGTTATAGCAATCAGCCCCAGCATTTT TRBV19 . . TRBJ1-5
CASSYSGPEAFF TGTGCCAGCAGTTACTCGGGGCCTGAAGCTTTCTTT TRBV6-6 . . TRBJ1-1
CASSATGTSSGNTIYF TGTGCCAGCAGCGCTACAGGGACCAGCTCTGGAAACACCATATATTTT TRBV11-3 . . TRBJ1-3
CASRLSQTLRRYNEQFF TGTGCCAGCAGGCTCTCTCAAACCCTTCGTAGATACAATGAGCAGTTCTTC TRBV6-8 . . TRBJ2-1
CASSLRTAYEQYF TGTGCCAGCAGCTTACGGACCGCCTACGAGCAGTACTTC TRBV5-4 . . TRBJ2-7
CASSMTGAPTSEAFF TGTGCCAGCAGTATGACAGGGGCCCCGACTTCTGAAGCTTTCTTT TRBV28 once TRBD1 TRBJ1-1
CASSPGRTAETQYF TGTGCCAGCAGCCCTGGACGAACGGCTGAGACCCAGTACTTC TRBV7-2 . . TRBJ2-5
CASSFLTSSENEQFF TGCGCCAGCAGCTTTCTAACTAGTTCGGAAAATGAGCAGTTCTTC TRBV5-1 once . TRBJ2-1
CASSFWGETNEKLFF TGTGCCAGCAGCTTCTGGGGAGAAACTAATGAAAAACTGTTTTTT TRBV7-9 . . TRBJ1-4
CASSLNPMTLNEQFF TGTGCCAGCAGCTTAAATCCGATGACGCTGAATGAGCAGTTCTTC TRBV7-3 once . TRBJ2-1
CASRWSGGSAGELFF TGCGCCAGCAGGTGGAGCGGGGGATCGGCCGGGGAGCTGTTTTTT TRBV5-1 . TRBD2 TRBJ2-2
CASSQDMAANYGYTF TGTGCCAGCAGCCAAGATATGGCAGCTAACTATGGCTACACCTTC TRBV3-1/TRBV3-2 . . TRBJ1-2
CASAPSWVRTDTQYF TGTGCTAGTGCCCCCTCTTGGGTCCGAACAGATACGCAGTATTTT TRBV12-5 once . TRBJ2-3